The rows below give T cell receptor beta chains drawn from one sample of a study of control samples from healthy donors and cancer patients. Using immunoSEQ multiplex PCR, the repertoire was profiled, and TCRdb retains in-frame clones only, with some absent. This table holds tens of thousands of clones, roughly 90% found once. Sequenced input: PBMCs. All receptors derive from a woman aged 55-69 years with head and neck cancer. Both conserved end residues are part of each CDR3. The order of the fields is V gene, D gene, CDR3 length, CDR3 protein. The D gene is left open where the match is weak.

V gene: TRBV19; D gene: -; CDR3 length: 13; CDR3 protein: CASGTSSNEKLFF
V gene: TRBV2; D gene: -; CDR3 length: 13; CDR3 protein: CASSAGPLTGYTF
V gene: TRBV29-1; D gene: -; CDR3 length: 13; CDR3 protein: CSVLQGTNEKLFF
V gene: TRBV4-3; D gene: TRBD2; CDR3 length: 16; CDR3 protein: CASSLLGSGLENEQFF
V gene: TRBV5-1; D gene: -; CDR3 length: 15; CDR3 protein: CASSLGNRLNEKLFF
V gene: TRBV20-1; D gene: TRBD1; CDR3 length: 14; CDR3 protein: CSASTGGSTDTQYF
V gene: TRBV10-3; D gene: TRBD1; CDR3 length: 16; CDR3 protein: CAISDGDRGLADTQYF
V gene: TRBV7-2; D gene: -; CDR3 length: 13; CDR3 protein: CASSRTRSTEAFF
V gene: TRBV27; D gene: -; CDR3 length: 15; CDR3 protein: CASTGWGTGANVLTF
V gene: TRBV19; D gene: -; CDR3 length: 15; CDR3 protein: CASSSGSARTYEQYF
V gene: TRBV7-2; D gene: -; CDR3 length: 13; CDR3 protein: CASSFLLEETQYF
V gene: TRBV5-1; D gene: -; CDR3 length: 15; CDR3 protein: CASSLMGVSGNTIYF
V gene: TRBV24-1; D gene: -; CDR3 length: 13; CDR3 protein: CATRGVATDTQYF
V gene: TRBV19; D gene: -; CDR3 length: 15; CDR3 protein: CASSMGRGVGQPQHF
V gene: TRBV15; D gene: TRBD1; CDR3 length: 17; CDR3 protein: CATSRVRGSGISYEQYF
V gene: TRBV9; D gene: TRBD2; CDR3 length: 16; CDR3 protein: CASSVWASGGTGELFF
V gene: TRBV6-2/TRBV6-3; D gene: TRBD1; CDR3 length: 16; CDR3 protein: CASSKPRDRDNYGYTF
V gene: TRBV6-4; D gene: -; CDR3 length: 13; CDR3 protein: CASSQTGVTEAFF
V gene: TRBV5-1; D gene: -; CDR3 length: 15; CDR3 protein: CASSRSPVGTDTQYF
V gene: TRBV7-9; D gene: -; CDR3 length: 15; CDR3 protein: CASSLVVGALYEQYF
V gene: TRBV3-1/TRBV3-2; D gene: -; CDR3 length: 17; CDR3 protein: CASSQPQGGSVIGELFF
V gene: TRBV6-5; D gene: TRBD1; CDR3 length: 13; CDR3 protein: CASRRDRAYEAFF